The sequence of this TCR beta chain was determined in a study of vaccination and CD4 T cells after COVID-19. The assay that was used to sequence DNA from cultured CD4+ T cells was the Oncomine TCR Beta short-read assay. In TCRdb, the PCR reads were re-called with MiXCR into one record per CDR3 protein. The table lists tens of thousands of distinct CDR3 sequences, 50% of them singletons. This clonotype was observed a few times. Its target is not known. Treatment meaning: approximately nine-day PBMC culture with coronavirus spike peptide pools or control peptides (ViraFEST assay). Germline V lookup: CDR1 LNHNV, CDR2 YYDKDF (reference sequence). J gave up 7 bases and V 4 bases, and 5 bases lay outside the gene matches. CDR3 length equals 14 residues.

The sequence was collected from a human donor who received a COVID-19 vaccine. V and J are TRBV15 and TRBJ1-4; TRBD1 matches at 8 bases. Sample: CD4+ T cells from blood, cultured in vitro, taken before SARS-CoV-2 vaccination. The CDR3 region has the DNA TGTGCCACCAGCATCCGGACAGGGAGTGAAAAACTGTTTTTT. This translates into CATSIRTGSEKLFF.